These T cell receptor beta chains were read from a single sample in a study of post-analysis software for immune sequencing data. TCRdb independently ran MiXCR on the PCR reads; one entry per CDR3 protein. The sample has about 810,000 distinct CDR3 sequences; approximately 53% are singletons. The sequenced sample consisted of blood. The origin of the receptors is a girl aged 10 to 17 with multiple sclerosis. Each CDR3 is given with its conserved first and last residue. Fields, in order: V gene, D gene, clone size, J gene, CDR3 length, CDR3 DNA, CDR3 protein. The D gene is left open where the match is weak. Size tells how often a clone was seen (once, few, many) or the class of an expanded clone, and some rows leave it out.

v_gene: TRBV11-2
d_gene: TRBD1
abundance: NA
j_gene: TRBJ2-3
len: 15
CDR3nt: TGTGCCAGCAGCCAACAGGGGGGTCCCACAGATACGCAGTATTTT
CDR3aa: CASSQQGGPTDTQYF

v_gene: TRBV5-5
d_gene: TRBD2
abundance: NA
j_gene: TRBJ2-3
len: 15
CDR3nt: TGTGCCAGCAGCTTGCGACTAGCGGGCCCAGATACGCAGTATTTT
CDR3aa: CASSLRLAGPDTQYF

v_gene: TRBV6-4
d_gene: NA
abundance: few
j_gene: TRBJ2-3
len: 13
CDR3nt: TGTGCCATCGAGCCGGATCGGCGAGATACGCAGTATTTT
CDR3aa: CAIEPDRRDTQYF

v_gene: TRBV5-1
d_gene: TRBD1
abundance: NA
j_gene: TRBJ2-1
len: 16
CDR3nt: TGCGCCAGCAGCTTGGGGGCAGGGGGCTTCTACAATGAGCAGTTCTTC
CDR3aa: CASSLGAGGFYNEQFF

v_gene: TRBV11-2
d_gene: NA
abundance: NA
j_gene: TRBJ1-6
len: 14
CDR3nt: TGTGCCAGCAGCTCGACAGCTCATAATTCACCCCTCCACTTT
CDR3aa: CASSSTAHNSPLHF

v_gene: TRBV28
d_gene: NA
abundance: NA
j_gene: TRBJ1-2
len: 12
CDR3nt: TGTGCCAGCAGCCGGGCGGGGCATGGCTACACCTTC
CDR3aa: CASSRAGHGYTF

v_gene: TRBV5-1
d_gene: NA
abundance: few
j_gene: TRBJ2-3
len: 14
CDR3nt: TGCGCCAGCAGCTTGGAATACCTCACAGATACGCAGTATTTT
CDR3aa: CASSLEYLTDTQYF

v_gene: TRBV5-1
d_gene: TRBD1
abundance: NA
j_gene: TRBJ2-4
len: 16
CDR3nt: TGCGCCAGCAGCTTGCGAGCGGGACAGGGGAACAACATTCAGTACTTC
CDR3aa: CASSLRAGQGNNIQYF

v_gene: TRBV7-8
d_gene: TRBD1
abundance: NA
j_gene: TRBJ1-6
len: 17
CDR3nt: TGTGCCAGCAGCTTAGGTCCTCAGGGGGTGACTAATTCACCCCTCCACTTT
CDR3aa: CASSLGPQGVTNSPLHF

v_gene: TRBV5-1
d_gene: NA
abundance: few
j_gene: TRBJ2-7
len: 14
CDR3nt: TGCGCCAGCAGCTTGGATACAGCACCCTACGAGCAGTACTTC
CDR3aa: CASSLDTAPYEQYF